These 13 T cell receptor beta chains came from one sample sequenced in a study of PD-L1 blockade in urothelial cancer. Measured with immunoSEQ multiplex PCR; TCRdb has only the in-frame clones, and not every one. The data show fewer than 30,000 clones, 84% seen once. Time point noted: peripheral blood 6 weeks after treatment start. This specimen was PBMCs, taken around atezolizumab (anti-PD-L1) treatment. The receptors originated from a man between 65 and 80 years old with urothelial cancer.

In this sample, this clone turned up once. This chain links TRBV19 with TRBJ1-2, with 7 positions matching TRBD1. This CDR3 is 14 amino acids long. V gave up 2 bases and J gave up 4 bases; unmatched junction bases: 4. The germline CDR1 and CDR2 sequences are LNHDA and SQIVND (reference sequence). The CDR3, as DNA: TGTGCCAGTAGTATAAAGGGGGCGTTCTATGGCTACACCTTC. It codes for CASSIKGAFYGYTF.

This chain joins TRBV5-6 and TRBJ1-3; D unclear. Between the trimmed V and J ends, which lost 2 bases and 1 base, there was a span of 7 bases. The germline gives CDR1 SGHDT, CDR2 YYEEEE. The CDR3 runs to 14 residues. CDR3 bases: TGTGCCAGCAGCTTACAATCTTCTGGAAACACCATATATTTT. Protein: CASSLQSSGNTIYF.

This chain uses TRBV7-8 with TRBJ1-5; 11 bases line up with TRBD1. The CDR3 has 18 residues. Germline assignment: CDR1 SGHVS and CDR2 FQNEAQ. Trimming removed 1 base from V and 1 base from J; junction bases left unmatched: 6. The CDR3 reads CASSLVGGDRGSNQPQHF. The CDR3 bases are TGTGCCAGCAGCTTAGTGGGCGGGGACAGGGGGAGCAATCAGCCCCAGCATTTT.

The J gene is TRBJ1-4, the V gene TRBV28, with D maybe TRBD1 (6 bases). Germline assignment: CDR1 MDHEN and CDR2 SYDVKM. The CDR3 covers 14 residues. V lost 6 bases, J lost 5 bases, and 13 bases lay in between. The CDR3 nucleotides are TGTGCCAGCAGACCCCCCGGACAGAATGAAAAACTGTTTTTT. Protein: CASRPPGQNEKLFF.

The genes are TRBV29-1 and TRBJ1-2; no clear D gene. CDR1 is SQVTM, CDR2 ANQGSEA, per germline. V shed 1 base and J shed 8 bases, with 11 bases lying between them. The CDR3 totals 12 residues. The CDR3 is CSVEGTLRGYTF. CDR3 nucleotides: TGCAGCGTTGAAGGTACCTTACGGGGCTACACCTTC.

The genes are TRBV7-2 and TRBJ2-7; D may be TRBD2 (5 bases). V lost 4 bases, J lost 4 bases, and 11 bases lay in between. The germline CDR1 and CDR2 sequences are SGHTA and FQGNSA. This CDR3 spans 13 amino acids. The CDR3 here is CASSSAREYEQYF. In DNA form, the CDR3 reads TGTGCCAGCAGCTCAGCACGGGAATACGAGCAGTACTTC.

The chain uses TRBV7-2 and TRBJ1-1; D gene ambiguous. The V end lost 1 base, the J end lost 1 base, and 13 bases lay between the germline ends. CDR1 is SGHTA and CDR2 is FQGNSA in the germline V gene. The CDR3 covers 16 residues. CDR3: CASSLDPGFSNTEAFF. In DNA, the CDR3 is TGTGCCAGCAGCTTAGACCCCGGGTTTTCGAACACTGAAGCTTTCTTT.

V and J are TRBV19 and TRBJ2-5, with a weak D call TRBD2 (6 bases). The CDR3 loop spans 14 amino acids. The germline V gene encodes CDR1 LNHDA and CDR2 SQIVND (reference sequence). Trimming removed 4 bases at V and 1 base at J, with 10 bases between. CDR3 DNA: TGTGCCAGTAGTAGATATAGCGGCCAAGAGACCCAGTACTTC. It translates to CASSRYSGQETQYF.

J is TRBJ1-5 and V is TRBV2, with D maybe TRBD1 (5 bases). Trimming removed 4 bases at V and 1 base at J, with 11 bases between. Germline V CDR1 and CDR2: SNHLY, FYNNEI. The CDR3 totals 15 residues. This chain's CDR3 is CASSGSRTSNQPQHF. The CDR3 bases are TGTGCCAGCAGTGGTTCCAGGACAAGCAATCAGCCCCAGCATTTT. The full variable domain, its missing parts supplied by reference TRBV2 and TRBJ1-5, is EPEVTQTPSHQVTQMGQEVILRCVPISNHLYFYWYRQILGQKVEFLVSFYNNEISEKSEIFDDQFSVERPDGSNFTLKIRSTKLEDSAMYFCASSGSRTSNQPQHFGDGTRLSIL.

As DNA, the CDR3 is TGTGCCATCAGGGGACAGGGGGCGACAGATACGCAGTATTTT. This gives the protein CAIRGQGATDTQYF. J is TRBJ2-3 and V is TRBV10-3; TRBD1 matches at 12 bases. The length of the CDR3 is 14 residues. The germline gives CDR1 ENHRY, CDR2 SYGVKD. V lost 6 bases and J lost 3; bases outside the gene matches: 1.

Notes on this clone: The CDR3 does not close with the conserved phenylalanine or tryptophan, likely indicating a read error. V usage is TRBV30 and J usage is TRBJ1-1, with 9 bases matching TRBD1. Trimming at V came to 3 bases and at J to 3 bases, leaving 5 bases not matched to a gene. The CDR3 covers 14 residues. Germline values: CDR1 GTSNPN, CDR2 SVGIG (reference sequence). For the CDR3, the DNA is TGTGCCTGGAGCCACCGGACAGGGGACACTGAAGCTTTCCTT. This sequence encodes CAWSHRTGDTEAFL.

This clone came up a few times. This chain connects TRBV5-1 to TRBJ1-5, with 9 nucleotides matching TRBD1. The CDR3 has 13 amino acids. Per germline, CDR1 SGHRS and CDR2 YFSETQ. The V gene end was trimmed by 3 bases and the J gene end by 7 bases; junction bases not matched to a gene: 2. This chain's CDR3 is CASSWTGEQPQHF. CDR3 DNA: TGCGCCAGCAGCTGGACAGGGGAGCAGCCCCAGCATTTT.

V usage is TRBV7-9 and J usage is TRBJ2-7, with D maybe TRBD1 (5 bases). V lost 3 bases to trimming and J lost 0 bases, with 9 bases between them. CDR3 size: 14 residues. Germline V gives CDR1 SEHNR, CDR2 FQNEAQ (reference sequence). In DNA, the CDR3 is TGTGCCAGCAGCTTGGGGCAAACCTCCTACGAGCAGTACTTC. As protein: CASSLGQTSYEQYF.